One and the same sample provided the 19 T cell receptor beta chains below, sequenced in a study of blood T cell repertoires in COVID-19. Produced via immunoSEQ multiplex PCR; TCRdb's table is partial and in-frame only. Here the sample spans roughly 160,000 clones, more than 70% being singletons. The material sequenced was peripheral blood. All receptors come from a man between 50 and 59 years old with active or convalescent COVID-19.

The rearrangement links TRBV2 to TRBJ1-2, with D unresolved. V was trimmed by 5 bases and J by 1 base, leaving 11 bases between them. This CDR3 is built from 14 residues. The germline gives CDR1 SNHLY, CDR2 FYNNEI. As DNA, the CDR3 is TGTGCCAGCAGTTACCGGGGAAATAACTATGGCTACACCTTC. Translating it yields CASSYRGNNYGYTF.

The sample holds one count of this clone. V gene TRBV29-1 combines with J gene TRBJ1-5; TRBD1 matches at 9 bases. J was trimmed by 2 bases and V by 4 bases; bases with no gene match: 0. Germline V gives CDR1 SQVTM, CDR2 ANQGSEA. The CDR3 consists of 13 residues. Written as DNA, the CDR3 is TGCAGCGTTGGGGACAGGGGCAATCAGCCCCAGCATTTT. This translates into CSVGDRGNQPQHF.

This chain connects TRBV9 to TRBJ2-1, with 8 positions matching TRBD2. Germline trimming cut 4 bases from V and 6 bases from J; bases unmatched to any gene: 12. Germline V CDR1 and CDR2: SGDLS, YYNGEE. The CDR3 has 16 amino acids. For the CDR3, the DNA is TGTGCCAGCAGCAAACAGGGACTAGTGGACCCCAATGAGCAGTTCTTC. Translated: CASSKQGLVDPNEQFF.

The rearrangement joins TRBV5-5 to TRBJ2-3, with D hard to call. CDR3 length: 14 residues. V was cut by 2 bases and J by 2 bases, with 9 bases left in between. The V gene's germline CDR1 is SGHKS and CDR2 YYEKEE (reference sequence). The CDR3 is CASSLYTDTDTQYF. In DNA form, the CDR3 reads TGTGCCAGCAGCTTATACACAGACACAGATACGCAGTATTTT.

The V call is TRBV5-1, the J call TRBJ2-7; no clear D. Trimming pared 1 base from V and 0 bases from J, leaving 11 bases between. CDR1 is SGHRS and CDR2 is YFSETQ in the germline V gene. This CDR3 is built from 15 residues. For the CDR3, the DNA is TGCGCCAGCAGCTTGAGGCAGGCTGGCTCCTACGAGCAGTACTTC. Encoded protein: CASSLRQAGSYEQYF. The full variable domain, its missing parts supplied by reference TRBV5-1 and TRBJ2-7, is KAGVTQTPRYLIKTRGQQVTLSCSPISGHRSVSWYQQTPGQGLQFLFEYFSETQRNKGNFPGRFSGRQFSNSRSEMNVSTLELGDSALYLCASSLRQAGSYEQYFGPGTRLTVT.

This chain connects TRBV6-5 to TRBJ2-7; 7 bases align to TRBD1. Germline assignment: CDR1 MNHEY and CDR2 SVGAGI. V gave up 8 bases and J gave up 1 base; unmatched junction bases: 5. The CDR3 runs 13 residues. The CDR3: CASGRGWSYEQYF. CDR3 DNA sequence: TGTGCCAGCGGCAGGGGGTGGTCCTACGAGCAGTACTTC.

J is TRBJ1-4 and V is TRBV11-3; D ambiguous. V was clipped by 4 bases and J by 8 bases, with 8 bases between them. The CDR3 is 12 amino acids. The germline CDR1 and CDR2 sequences are SGHNT and YENEEA. Written as DNA, the CDR3 is TGTGCCAGCAGCTCTCGGAGGGAAAAACTGTTTTTT. As protein: CASSSRREKLFF.

The chain uses TRBV19 and TRBJ2-7; 8 bases map to TRBD1. Germline V gives CDR1 LNHDA, CDR2 SQIVND (reference sequence). The CDR3 covers 15 residues. The trim removed 7 bases at V and 2 bases at J, leaving 10 bases unmatched. CDR3 sequence reads: CASIGRQGTTYEQYF. The CDR3 nucleotides read TGTGCCAGTATTGGAAGACAGGGGACAACCTACGAGCAGTACTTC.

CDR3: CASTRGYGYTF. The CDR3 coding sequence is TGTGCCAGCACACGAGGCTATGGCTACACCTTC. The J gene is TRBJ1-2, the V gene TRBV6-5; no firm D call. This CDR3 is 11 amino acids long. V dropped 7 bases and J dropped 4 bases, with 7 bases sitting between them. CDR1 is MNHEY, CDR2 SVGAGI, per germline.

This chain links TRBV30 with TRBJ2-2, with 13 nucleotides matching TRBD2. This CDR3 has 15 residues. The V gene end was trimmed by 0 bases and the J gene end by 6 bases; junction bases not matched to a gene: 1. Germline V CDR1 and CDR2: GTSNPN, SVGIG (reference sequence). As DNA, the CDR3 is TGTGCCTGGAGTGTACTAGCGGGAGGGCCCGGGGAGCTGTTTTTT. This gives the protein CAWSVLAGGPGELFF.

This CDR3 is CASSKLADTQYF. The CDR3 DNA is TGTGCCAGCAGTAAGTTAGCAGATACGCAGTATTTT. The chain employs TRBV6-5 and TRBJ2-3; D gene unclear. Germline CDR1 reads MNHEY; CDR2 reads SVGAGI. Trimming took off 5 bases at V and 4 bases at J, with 7 bases between the two ends. This CDR3 comprises 12 residues.

The CDR3, as DNA: TGCGCCAGCAGCTCATCGGGACAACCCTCGGACGAGCAGTACTTC. It translates to CASSSSGQPSDEQYF. The rearrangement uses TRBV5-1 and TRBJ2-7, with a tentative D call TRBD1 (6 bases). Germline CDR1 SGHRS, CDR2 YFSETQ. The V end was cut by 3 bases, the J end by 5 bases, with 18 bases between. The CDR3 sequence is 15 residues long.

The chain combines TRBV19 with TRBJ1-2; tentatively, D is TRBD1 (6 bases). The CDR3 consists of 16 residues. Trimming took off 4 bases at V and 0 bases at J, with 15 bases between the two ends. The V gene's germline CDR1 is LNHDA and CDR2 SQIVND (reference sequence). In nucleotides, the CDR3 is TGTGCCAGTAGTACCCAATCACAGGGTACTAACTATGGCTACACCTTC. Amino acid sequence: CASSTQSQGTNYGYTF. Full variable domain (remainder filled in from reference TRBV19 and TRBJ1-2): DGGITQSPKYLFRKEGQNVTLSCEQNLNHDAMYWYRQDPGQGLRLIYYSQIVNDFQKGDIAEGYSVSREKKESFPLTVTSAQKNPTAFYLCASSTQSQGTNYGYTFGSGTRLTVV.

The CDR3 DNA is TGTGCCAGCAGTGTAGAACCGGGACTAGCGGGAGGGCCGGGGGAGACCCAGTACTTC. It specifies CASSVEPGLAGGPGETQYF. V usage is TRBV27 and J usage is TRBJ2-5; 16 positions match TRBD2. Germline CDR1 reads MNHEY; CDR2 reads SMNVEV (reference sequence). The ends lost 5 bases at V and 5 bases at J; junction bases unmatched: 14. This CDR3 has 19 residues.

The chain employs TRBV29-1 and TRBJ1-2, with D perhaps matching TRBD1 (5 bases). Looked up from germline, CDR1 is SQVTM and CDR2 is ANQGSEA. V was trimmed by 5 bases and J by 4 bases, leaving 11 bases between them. This CDR3 comprises 12 residues. This CDR3 reads CSVWVGGYGYTF. The CDR3 DNA sequence: TGCAGCGTTTGGGTGGGGGGCTATGGCTACACCTTC.

V is TRBV24-1 and J is TRBJ2-1; 11 nucleotides agree with TRBD2. V lost 2 bases, J lost 8 bases, and 10 bases stayed unmatched. Germline V CDR1 and CDR2: KGHDR, SFDVKD. The CDR3 consists of 17 residues. The CDR3: CATSDWVAGGDLYEQFF. For the CDR3, the DNA is TGTGCCACCAGTGATTGGGTAGCGGGGGGGGACCTTTATGAGCAGTTCTTC.

This clone showed up just once. J is TRBJ1-2 and V is TRBV15; D perhaps matches TRBD1 (5 bases). The length of the CDR3 is 14 residues. Trimming cost V 0 bases and J 3 bases, with 8 bases left between them. From germline, CDR1 is LNHNV and CDR2 YYDKDF (reference sequence). The CDR3 DNA sequence: TGTGCCACCAGCAGAGACCAGGGTGACTATGGCTACACCTTC. Translated: CATSRDQGDYGYTF. Together with reference TRBV15 and TRBJ1-2, the CDR3 gives the full variable domain: DAMVIQNPRYQVTQFGKPVTLSCSQTLNHNVMYWYQQKSSQAPKLLFHYYDKDFNNEADTPDNFQSRRPNTSFCFLDIRSPGLGDTAMYLCATSRDQGDYGYTFGSGTRLTVV.

Only one count was recorded for this clone. This chain connects TRBV3-1 (or the pseudogene TRBV3-2) to TRBJ2-7; TRBD2 matches at 8 bases. From germline, CDR1 is LGHDT and CDR2 YNNKEL (reference sequence). The CDR3 totals 14 residues. Trimming removed 4 bases from V and 7 bases from J; junction bases left unmatched: 9. The CDR3 DNA sequence: TGTGCCAGCAGCCCCCGGGAGGGGGTGCTTGAGCAGTACTTC. The encoded protein is CASSPREGVLEQYF.

V is TRBV27 and J is TRBJ2-3; D is ambiguous. Germline V gives CDR1 MNHEY, CDR2 SMNVEV (reference sequence). Trimming took off 1 base at V and 5 bases at J, with 10 bases between the two ends. The CDR3 covers 14 residues. CDR3 loop: CASSLWAGKDTQYF. CDR3 sequence (DNA): TGTGCCAGCAGTTTATGGGCTGGTAAAGATACGCAGTATTTT.